This is a list of T cell receptor beta chains from one sample in a study of blood T cell repertoires in COVID-19. The assay was immunoSEQ multiplex PCR, and TCRdb's table has in-frame clones only and misses some. The table has roughly 200,000 clones, 75% to 85% seen once. Sequencing used peripheral blood. These receptors originate from a man between 60 and 75 years old with acute or convalescent COVID-19. Each CDR3 is given with its conserved first and last residue. The D gene is left open where the match is weak. Clone size is stated in some rows and not others, as once, few, many or a class when expanded.

size: few; V: TRBV6-1; J: TRBJ2-7; D: TRBD1; CDR3: CASSEASGQGGYEQYF; DNA: TGTGCCAGCAGCGAAGCTTCGGGACAGGGAGGCTACGAGCAGTACTTC
size: NA; V: TRBV7-7; J: TRBJ2-5; D: TRBD1; CDR3: CASSTGQAAGAQYF; DNA: TGTGCTAGCAGCACGGGACAGGCGGCCGGGGCCCAGTACTTC
size: NA; V: TRBV18; J: TRBJ2-1; D: NA; CDR3: CASSRTAAEHNEQFF; DNA: TGTGCCAGCTCACGGACGGCAGCGGAACACAATGAGCAGTTCTTC
size: NA; V: TRBV6-4; J: TRBJ2-1; D: NA; CDR3: CASHEGDLVDNEQFF; DNA: TGTGCCAGTCACGAGGGGGATCTAGTAGACAATGAGCAGTTCTTC
size: NA; V: TRBV11-3; J: TRBJ2-1; D: TRBD2; CDR3: CASSPGGAEDNEQFF; DNA: TGTGCCAGCAGCCCCGGGGGGGCAGAGGACAATGAGCAGTTCTTC
size: NA; V: TRBV4-1; J: TRBJ2-3; D: TRBD1; CDR3: CASSQDPQGIGTDTQYF; DNA: TGCGCCAGCAGCCAAGATCCACAGGGGATTGGCACAGATACGCAGTATTTT
size: NA; V: TRBV4-1; J: TRBJ2-3; D: NA; CDR3: CASSPSLGQATDTQYF; DNA: TGCGCCAGCAGCCCATCCCTCGGACAAGCCACAGATACGCAGTATTTT
size: NA; V: TRBV11-2; J: TRBJ2-7; D: TRBD1; CDR3: CASSLVGDSGYEQYF; DNA: TGTGCCAGCAGCTTAGTGGGGGACAGCGGCTACGAGCAGTACTTC
size: NA; V: TRBV3-1/TRBV3-2; J: TRBJ2-3; D: NA; CDR3: CASSQEGGFTDTQYF; DNA: TGTGCCAGCAGCCAAGAGGGAGGCTTCACAGATACGCAGTATTTT
size: NA; V: TRBV10-3; J: TRBJ2-2; D: NA; CDR3: CAISEDRNTGELFF; DNA: TGTGCCATCAGTGAGGACAGAAACACCGGGGAGCTGTTTTTT
size: many; V: TRBV4-3; J: TRBJ2-3; D: NA; CDR3: CASSQAAWTDTQYF; DNA: TGCGCCAGCAGCCAAGCAGCGTGGACAGATACGCAGTATTTT
size: NA; V: TRBV12-5; J: TRBJ2-3; D: TRBD2; CDR3: CASGLLAGGPSTDTQYF; DNA: TGTGCTAGTGGTTTACTAGCGGGGGGGCCGAGCACAGATACGCAGTATTTT
size: NA; V: TRBV6-1; J: TRBJ2-5; D: TRBD1; CDR3: CASSERRDRGLDETQYF; DNA: TGTGCCAGCAGTGAACGCCGGGACAGGGGGCTCGACGAGACCCAGTACTTC
size: NA; V: TRBV9; J: TRBJ2-3; D: NA; CDR3: CASSPGVYSTDTQYF; DNA: TGTGCCAGCAGCCCCGGGGTGTATAGCACAGATACGCAGTATTTT
size: NA; V: TRBV7-6; J: TRBJ1-1; D: TRBD1; CDR3: CASRPNLGTGGPEHTEAFF; DNA: TGTGCCAGCAGACCCAACCTCGGGACAGGGGGCCCAGAGCACACTGAAGCTTTCTTT
size: NA; V: TRBV5-3; J: TRBJ1-1; D: TRBD1; CDR3: CATTGGAYDTEAFF; DNA: TGTGCCACGACAGGGGGCGCGTATGACACTGAAGCTTTCTTT
size: NA; V: TRBV3-1/TRBV3-2; J: TRBJ2-2; D: NA; CDR3: CASSQDSSAQNTGELFF; DNA: TGTGCCAGCAGCCAAGATAGTAGCGCCCAGAACACCGGGGAGCTGTTTTTT
size: NA; V: TRBV11-2; J: TRBJ1-3; D: NA; CDR3: CASSPLASSTGNTIYF; DNA: TGTGCCAGCAGCCCCCTGGCCTCATCGACTGGAAACACCATATATTTT
size: NA; V: TRBV9; J: TRBJ2-2; D: NA; CDR3: CASSVEGGVTGELFF; DNA: TGTGCCAGCAGCGTAGAAGGGGGTGTCACCGGGGAGCTGTTTTTT
size: NA; V: TRBV23-1; J: TRBJ2-3; D: TRBD2; CDR3: CASTLAGVGKTDTQYF; DNA: TGCGCCAGCACACTAGCGGGAGTAGGAAAAACAGATACGCAGTATTTT
size: NA; V: TRBV12-3/TRBV12-4; J: TRBJ1-1; D: NA; CDR3: CASRLQGPTEAFF; DNA: TGTGCCAGCAGGCTACAGGGTCCCACTGAAGCTTTCTTT
size: NA; V: TRBV3-1/TRBV3-2; J: TRBJ1-5; D: NA; CDR3: CASSQAGRGQPQHF; DNA: TGTGCCAGCAGCCAAGCTGGGAGGGGTCAGCCCCAGCATTTT
size: NA; V: TRBV5-4; J: TRBJ2-7; D: NA; CDR3: CASSLDSGRPYEQYF; DNA: TGTGCCAGCAGCTTAGACTCTGGGAGACCCTACGAGCAGTACTTC
size: NA; V: TRBV11-1; J: TRBJ2-3; D: NA; CDR3: CASSPFGVSTDTQYF; DNA: TGTGCCAGCAGCCCTTTCGGGGTCAGCACAGATACGCAGTATTTT
size: NA; V: TRBV11-3; J: TRBJ1-1; D: NA; CDR3: CASSRGGNGGTEAFF; DNA: TGTGCCAGCAGCCGGGGGGGCAACGGGGGCACTGAAGCTTTCTTT
size: NA; V: TRBV12-3/TRBV12-4; J: TRBJ2-3; D: NA; CDR3: CASSLDRGDTQYF; DNA: TGTGCCAGCAGTTTAGATAGGGGTGATACGCAGTATTTT
size: NA; V: TRBV5-1; J: TRBJ2-7; D: NA; CDR3: CASSLDNGGQPYEQYF; DNA: TGCGCCAGCAGCTTGGATAACGGGGGACAGCCCTACGAGCAGTACTTC
size: NA; V: TRBV9; J: TRBJ1-3; D: NA; CDR3: CASSVATPGASGNTIYF; DNA: TGTGCCAGCAGCGTAGCTACACCAGGGGCTTCTGGAAACACCATATATTTT
size: NA; V: TRBV11-2; J: TRBJ2-3; D: NA; CDR3: CASSLDTQYF; DNA: TGTGCCAGCAGCCTAGATACGCAGTATTTT
size: NA; V: TRBV6-2/TRBV6-3; J: TRBJ1-2; D: NA; CDR3: CASSYDTDYGYTF; DNA: TGTGCCAGCAGTTACGACACAGACTATGGCTACACCTTC
size: NA; V: TRBV6-1; J: TRBJ2-2; D: NA; CDR3: CASSEIIPTGELFF; DNA: TGTGCCAGCAGTGAAATTATCCCCACCGGGGAGCTGTTTTTT
size: NA; V: TRBV6-2/TRBV6-3; J: TRBJ2-1; D: NA; CDR3: CASTPLGSIYNEQFF; DNA: TGTGCCAGCACCCCATTGGGGAGTATCTACAATGAGCAGTTCTTC
size: NA; V: TRBV7-3; J: TRBJ2-3; D: TRBD2; CDR3: CASSLNGGAPDTQYF; DNA: TGTGCCAGCAGCTTAAACGGGGGGGCCCCAGATACGCAGTATTTT
size: NA; V: TRBV6-1; J: TRBJ1-2; D: TRBD1; CDR3: CASSEAGTGGWYGYTF; DNA: TGTGCCAGCAGTGAAGCAGGGACAGGGGGGTGGTATGGCTACACCTTC
size: many; V: TRBV30; J: TRBJ2-1; D: TRBD2; CDR3: CAWVGSGRDEQFF; DNA: TGTGCCTGGGTTGGTAGCGGGAGGGATGAGCAGTTCTTC
size: NA; V: TRBV4-3; J: TRBJ1-3; D: TRBD1; CDR3: CASSRKGTVSGNTIYF; DNA: TGCGCCAGCAGTCGTAAAGGGACAGTCTCTGGAAACACCATATATTTT
size: NA; V: TRBV9; J: TRBJ2-3; D: NA; CDR3: CASSVWAGTDTQYF; DNA: TGTGCCAGCAGCGTCTGGGCCGGTACAGATACGCAGTATTTT
size: NA; V: TRBV9; J: TRBJ2-3; D: NA; CDR3: CASSVGIPGTDTQYF; DNA: TGTGCCAGCAGCGTAGGTATTCCCGGCACAGATACGCAGTATTTT
size: NA; V: TRBV6-2/TRBV6-3; J: TRBJ1-1; D: NA; CDR3: CASSDPGLGTEAFF; DNA: TGTGCCAGCAGTGACCCAGGGTTAGGCACTGAAGCTTTCTTT
size: few; V: TRBV5-4; J: TRBJ2-7; D: NA; CDR3: CASSLGQEIYEQYF; DNA: TGTGCCAGCAGCTTGGGACAGGAGATATACGAGCAGTACTTC
size: NA; V: TRBV5-4; J: TRBJ1-6; D: NA; CDR3: CASSSGGPYNSPLHF; DNA: TGTGCCAGCAGCTCCGGTGGTCCCTATAATTCACCCCTCCACTTT
size: NA; V: TRBV12-3/TRBV12-4; J: TRBJ2-1; D: NA; CDR3: CASSLTENEQFF; DNA: TGTGCCAGCAGCCTGACAGAAAATGAGCAGTTCTTC
size: NA; V: TRBV5-1; J: TRBJ1-2; D: TRBD1; CDR3: CASSLFEGARNGYTF; DNA: TGCGCCAGCAGCTTATTCGAGGGGGCTCGCAATGGCTACACCTTC
size: NA; V: TRBV5-6; J: TRBJ1-3; D: TRBD1; CDR3: CASSLAGGRYTIYF; DNA: TGTGCCAGCAGCTTGGCAGGGGGCAGATACACCATATATTTT
size: NA; V: TRBV6-2/TRBV6-3; J: TRBJ1-5; D: TRBD1; CDR3: CASSEGTGVGSNQPQHF; DNA: TGTGCCAGCAGCGAGGGGACAGGGGTAGGGAGCAATCAGCCCCAGCATTTT
size: NA; V: TRBV4-1; J: TRBJ1-5; D: NA; CDR3: CASSQEGGGRGQPQHF; DNA: TGCGCCAGCAGCCAAGAGGGAGGGGGTCGTGGTCAGCCCCAGCATTTT
size: NA; V: TRBV5-1; J: TRBJ2-6; D: NA; CDR3: CASSLGTLTGANVLTF; DNA: TGCGCCAGCAGCTTGGGGACATTGACTGGGGCCAACGTCCTGACTTTC
size: NA; V: TRBV4-2; J: TRBJ2-1; D: TRBD2; CDR3: CASSQDTGGVAAEQFF; DNA: TGTGCCAGCAGCCAAGATACGGGAGGGGTGGCCGCTGAGCAGTTCTTC
size: NA; V: TRBV27; J: TRBJ2-3; D: TRBD2; CDR3: CASRFTLGLAGAGDTQYF; DNA: TGTGCCAGCAGATTCACGCTGGGACTAGCGGGGGCCGGGGATACGCAGTATTTT
size: NA; V: TRBV4-1; J: TRBJ2-3; D: TRBD2; CDR3: CASSQDGLAGVEPDTQYF; DNA: TGCGCCAGCAGCCAAGATGGTCTAGCGGGAGTCGAGCCAGATACGCAGTATTTT
size: NA; V: TRBV24-1; J: TRBJ2-7; D: NA; CDR3: CATSDRGGHYEQYF; DNA: TGTGCCACCAGTGATAGGGGCGGCCACTACGAGCAGTACTTC
size: few; V: TRBV18; J: TRBJ1-5; D: NA; CDR3: CASSTLDSSQPQHF; DNA: TGTGCCAGCTCAACCCTTGATTCCAGTCAGCCCCAGCATTTT
size: NA; V: TRBV19; J: TRBJ2-7; D: NA; CDR3: CASSNRGGREQYF; DNA: TGTGCCAGTAGTAACAGGGGAGGACGCGAGCAGTACTTC
size: few; V: TRBV29-1; J: TRBJ1-2; D: TRBD1; CDR3: CSVGNRGRGYTF; DNA: TGCAGCGTGGGGAACAGGGGGCGAGGCTACACCTTC
size: NA; V: TRBV2; J: TRBJ1-1; D: NA; CDR3: CASRRGFTEAFF; DNA: TGTGCCAGCCGCAGGGGATTCACTGAAGCTTTCTTT
size: once; V: TRBV9; J: TRBJ2-6; D: NA; CDR3: CASGGGADGANVLTF; DNA: TGTGCCAGCGGAGGGGGCGCAGATGGGGCCAACGTCCTGACTTTC
size: NA; V: TRBV19; J: TRBJ2-3; D: NA; CDR3: CASSTRLADTQYF; DNA: TGTGCCAGTAGTACGCGACTGGCAGATACGCAGTATTTT
size: NA; V: TRBV2; J: TRBJ2-1; D: NA; CDR3: CASSINSYNEQFF; DNA: TGTGCCAGCAGTATTAACTCCTACAATGAGCAGTTCTTC
size: NA; V: TRBV24-1; J: TRBJ2-3; D: NA; CDR3: CATSREPPADTQYF; DNA: TGTGCCACCAGTAGAGAGCCTCCCGCAGATACGCAGTATTTT
size: once; V: TRBV9; J: TRBJ1-1; D: NA; CDR3: CASSVETHTEAFF; DNA: TGTGCCAGCAGCGTAGAGACACACACTGAAGCTTTCTTT